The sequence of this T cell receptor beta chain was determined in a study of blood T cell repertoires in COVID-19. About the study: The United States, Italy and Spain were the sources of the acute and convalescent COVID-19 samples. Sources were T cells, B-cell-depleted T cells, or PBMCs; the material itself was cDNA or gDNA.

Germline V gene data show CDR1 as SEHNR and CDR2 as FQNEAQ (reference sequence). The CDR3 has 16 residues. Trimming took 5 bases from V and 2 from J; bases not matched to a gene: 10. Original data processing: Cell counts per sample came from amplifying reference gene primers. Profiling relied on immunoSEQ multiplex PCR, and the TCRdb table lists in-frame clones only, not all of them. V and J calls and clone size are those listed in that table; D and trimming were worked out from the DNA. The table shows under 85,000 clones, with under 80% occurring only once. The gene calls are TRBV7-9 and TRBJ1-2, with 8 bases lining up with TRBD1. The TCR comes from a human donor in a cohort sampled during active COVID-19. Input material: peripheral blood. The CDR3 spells CASSRWTGPSNYGYTF. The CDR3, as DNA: TGTGCCAGCAGCAGGTGGACAGGGCCCTCCAACTATGGCTACACCTTC.